The sequence of this T cell receptor (beta chain) was determined in a study of tissue T cells after allogeneic stem cell transplantation. Profiling relied on immunoSEQ multiplex PCR, and the TCRdb table lists in-frame clones only, not all of them. The table records about 50,000 clones, over 65% of them present only once. Findings and limits, study-wide: Motif-based clustering found tissue-specific repertoire signatures shared across patients, though few clones were shared. Anatomically similar tissues had similar TCR repertoires within each patient. The patient cohort was small and clinically heterogeneous, with limited sampling depth.

Germline CDR1 and CDR2: NNHNN and SYGAGS (reference sequence). Trimming took 3 bases from V and 4 from J, leaving 5 bases between them. The CDR3 is 13 residues long. On this clone: Its target is not known. Gene names and germline refer to mouse. Read data end 1 residue before the CDR3 end; the end is taken from the germline J gene.

The clonotype originates from a pool of C57BL/6 mice in good health. Source material: sorted cells pooled from one or two spleens. The V gene is TRBV13-2, the J gene TRBJ1-6; D is unclear. TRBJ1-6 is filed as an ORF, its function uncertain. CDR3 bases read: TGTGCCAGCGGTGCCACTTATAATTCGCCCCTCTAC. Its protein is CASGATYNSPLY. The entire CDR3 reads CASGATYNSPLYF.